Listed below are T cell receptor beta chains from one sample, sequenced in a study of tumor and adjacent non-tumor tissue in lung cancer. Each CDR3 protein is one row after TCRdb ran MiXCR on the multiplex PCR reads. The sample includes 65,000 to 95,000 distinct CDR3 sequences, 65% to 90% of them seen just once. The sequenced material came from lung tumor tissue. The receptors stem from a woman aged 50 to 65 with non-small cell lung cancer. The CDR3 runs from the conserved cysteine through the conserved F or W. A D gene is named only where the DNA matches it firmly. The size of a clone is reported for some rows only, either as once, few or many, or as a class for expanded clones.

size,D,V,J,length,CDR3,DNA
NA,TRBD1,TRBV4-1,TRBJ2-7,15,CASSQGAGGSYEQYF,TGCGCCAGCAGCCAAGGAGCAGGGGGTTCCTACGAACAGTACTTC
NA,NA,TRBV5-1,TRBJ2-1,14,CASSTGPPLNEHFF,TGCGCCAGCAGCACGGGACCGCCCCTCAATGAGCATTTCTTC
NA,NA,TRBV20-1,TRBJ2-5,12,CTASWLKETQYF,TGCACTGCTAGTTGGCTAAAAGAGACCCAGTACTTC
NA,TRBD1,TRBV4-1,TRBJ2-1,14,CASSQGQGTHEHLF,TGCGCCAGCAGCCAGGGACAGGGGACACATGAGCACTTGTTC
NA,TRBD1,TRBV20-1,TRBJ2-7,14,CSEEDRLNSYEQYF,TGCAGTGAAGAGGACAGGCTGAATTCGTACGAGCAGTACTTC
NA,NA,TRBV20-1,TRBJ2-1,11,CSILGDNEQFF,TGCAGTATTCTGGGCGACAATGAGCAGTTCTTC
once,TRBD1,TRBV6-1,TRBJ2-7,15,CASRARGLIVNEQYF,TGTGCCAGCAGAGCCAGGGGGCTAATTGTAAACGAGCAGTACTTC
once,NA,TRBV6-2/TRBV6-3,TRBJ2-7,13,CASTPDNTYERYF,TGTGCCAGCACCCCTGATAATACCTACGAGCGGTACTTT
once,TRBD2,TRBV10-3,TRBJ2-7,15,CAISRPTGGTYEQYF,TGTGCCATCAGTCGACCAACGGGAGGGACCTATGAGCAGTACTTC
NA,NA,TRBV12-3/TRBV12-4,TRBJ2-2,13,CASRNRDSWELSF,TGTGCCAGCAGAAACAGGGATTCCTGGGAGCTGTCTTTT
NA,NA,TRBV20-1,TRBJ2-1,15,CSVRAGSRPHNEQFF,TGCAGTGTACGGGCGGGTAGTCGACCCCACAATGAGCAGTTCTTC
medium-sized,NA,TRBV20-1,TRBJ1-1,17,CSARDRGQGSMNTEAFF,TGCAGTGCTAGAGATCGTGGGCAGGGGAGCATGAACACTGAAGCTTTCTTT
NA,NA,TRBV11-3,TRBJ2-2,15,CVILGRNRGAGELFF,TGTGTCATTCTAGGCCGCAATCGTGGCGCCGGGGAGCTGTTTTTT
NA,NA,TRBV20-1,TRBJ2-3,13,CSDMTGDTDTQYF,TGCAGTGATATGACTGGCGACACAGATACGCAGTATTTT
NA,TRBD1,TRBV6-1,TRBJ2-7,15,CASGTPQGGVYEQYF,TGTGCCAGCGGGACACCACAGGGGGGAGTTTACGAGCAGTACTTC